Below, 24 T cell receptor beta chains from the same sample are listed, as sequenced in a study of shared clonotypes between healthy human individuals. Terminally differentiated effector memory CD45RA+ cells were excluded from the naive CD8 cells, which were CD45RO-negative and positively selected for CCR7. The method was immunoSEQ multiplex PCR; TCRdb's version includes in-frame clones alone and lacks a portion of them. The sample consists of 1.5 million to 2.5 million clones, about 95% of them appearing once. Sequenced sample: naive CD8+ T cells sorted from blood. These receptors all stem from a man between 18 and 35 years old in good health.

This chain joins TRBV9 and TRBJ1-2, with D unclear. The germline V gene has CDR1 SGDLS and CDR2 YYNGEE. The CDR3 is 13 amino acids. Trimming took off 4 bases at V and 4 bases at J, with 11 bases between the two ends. CDR3: CASSTSYTYGYTF. CDR3 nucleotides: TGTGCCAGCAGCACGTCGTATACCTATGGCTACACCTTC.

The chain uses TRBV9 and TRBJ1-4; D is ambiguous. Trimming pared 3 bases from V and 8 bases from J, leaving 17 bases between. This CDR3 is 15 amino acids long. CDR1 and CDR2 from the germline V gene are SGDLS and YYNGEE. CDR3 in amino acids: CASSANGLTREKLFF. CDR3 in DNA: TGTGCCAGCAGCGCCAATGGACTGACGCGAGAAAAACTGTTTTTT.

The V gene is TRBV9, the J gene TRBJ2-1; 10 bases line up with TRBD2. J gave up 6 bases and V 4 bases, and 7 bases lay outside the gene matches. Germline V gene lookup returns CDR1 SGDLS and CDR2 YYNGEE. This CDR3 comprises 15 residues. Written as DNA, the CDR3 is TGTGCCAGCAGCACTAGCGGGACAGACATCAATGAGCAGTTCTTC. Protein product: CASSTSGTDINEQFF.

The CDR3 region has the DNA TGTGCCAGCAGCCAAGATAGGCATATGTTTGAAGCTTTCTTT. This translates into CASSQDRHMFEAFF. V gene TRBV4-2 combines with J gene TRBJ1-1; D not certain. The CDR3 length is 14 residues. V lost 0 bases and J 7 bases, leaving 12 bases between the germline ends. The germline V gene encodes CDR1 LGHNA and CDR2 YNFKEQ.

The V gene is TRBV14, the J gene TRBJ2-7; 8 nucleotides line up with TRBD1. With 4 bases clipped from V and 2 bases from J, the junction kept 7 bases outside the gene matches. The CDR3 is made up of 15 amino acids. The V gene's germline CDR1 is SGHDN and CDR2 FVKESK. The CDR3 sequence is CASSPQGARAYEQYF. The CDR3 region has the DNA TGTGCCAGCAGCCCCCAGGGGGCGCGGGCCTACGAGCAGTACTTC.

The rearrangement links TRBV10-3 to TRBJ2-7; 12 bases match TRBD2. The CDR3 has 17 residues. Per germline, CDR1 ENHRY and CDR2 SYGVKD. The junction had 9 bases not matched to a gene; V was cut back by 3 bases and J by 3 bases. CDR3 bases: TGTGCCATCAGTGACGCGGGACTAGCGGGCCCGGACTACGAGCAGTACTTC. This encodes CAISDAGLAGPDYEQYF.

This chain uses TRBV7-9 with TRBJ2-7; 8 nucleotides agree with TRBD1. The germline CDR1 and CDR2 sequences are SEHNR and FQNEAQ (reference sequence). The CDR3 contains 14 residues. J lost 5 bases, V lost 5 bases, and 8 bases had no gene match. CDR3 sequence: CASSIGQGVNEQYF. The CDR3 region has the DNA TGTGCCAGCAGCATTGGACAGGGAGTTAACGAGCAGTACTTC.

The chain employs TRBV19 and TRBJ1-5; no firm D call. V was shortened by 4 bases and J by 5 bases, with 9 bases between the two germline ends. Germline CDR1 is LNHDA and CDR2 is SQIVND (reference sequence). The CDR3 extends over 13 amino acids. CDR3 in amino acids: CASSRHLYQPQHF. The CDR3 bases are TGTGCCAGTAGTAGACATCTATATCAGCCCCAGCATTTT.

In this sample, this clone turned up once. In DNA, the CDR3 is TGTGCCAGCAGCCCTAGGGGGTACGAGACCCAGTACTTC. The encoded protein is CASSPRGYETQYF. The rearrangement joins TRBV9 to TRBJ2-5; D is perhaps TRBD1 (6 bases). CDR3 length equals 13 residues. CDR1 is SGDLS, CDR2 YYNGEE, per germline. The V and J ends lost 4 bases and 5 bases respectively, with 12 bases between them.

This clone was observed once. This same CDR3 is encoded by further DNA sequences in the sample. The V gene is TRBV27, the J gene TRBJ1-2, with D hard to call. The ends were cut back, 5 bases at V and 0 bases at J, with 16 bases in the middle. Germline loops: CDR1 MNHEY, CDR2 SMNVEV (reference sequence). The CDR3 consists of 16 residues. The CDR3 protein is CASSPSTGETNYGYTF. The DNA of the CDR3 is TGTGCCAGCAGTCCCTCAACCGGGGAGACTAACTATGGCTACACCTTC.

The chain couples TRBV7-2 to TRBJ1-4; 7 positions match TRBD1. This CDR3 has 16 residues. V shed 5 bases and J 5 bases; nucleotides not matched to a gene: 11. Germline assignment: CDR1 SGHTA and CDR2 FQGNSA. The CDR3 nucleotides read TGTGCCAGCAGCCCCGACAGGGAGGGACTAAATGAAAAACTGTTTTTT. Protein product: CASSPDREGLNEKLFF. Combining the CDR3 with reference TRBV7-2 and TRBJ1-4 gives the whole variable domain GAGVSQSPSNKVTEKGKDVELRCDPISGHTALYWYRQSLGQGLEFLIYFQGNSAPDKSGLPSDRFSAERTGGSVSTLTIQRTQQEDSAVYLCASSPDREGLNEKLFFGSGTQLSVL.

This chain connects TRBV27 to TRBJ2-1; TRBD1 is a possible D gene (6 bases). The length of the CDR3 is 12 residues. The V end lost 10 bases, the J end lost 6 bases, and 13 bases lay between the germline ends. CDR1 is MNHEY, CDR2 SMNVEV, per germline (reference sequence). This CDR3 is CATEGVSNEQFF. CDR3 coding DNA: TGTGCCACCGAGGGGGTTAGCAATGAGCAGTTCTTC.

V usage is TRBV7-9 and J usage is TRBJ1-2; D is uncertain. Germline assignment: CDR1 SEHNR and CDR2 FQNEAQ (reference sequence). Between the trimmed V and J ends, which lost 2 bases and 6 bases, there was a span of 19 bases. The CDR3 totals 16 residues. The CDR3 loop is CASSLSTGVSIDGYTF. DNA for the CDR3: TGTGCCAGCAGCTTATCTACCGGGGTCTCTATTGATGGCTACACCTTC.

The gene calls are TRBV7-6 and TRBJ1-3; D gene unclear. This CDR3 region has 14 residues. The V and J ends lost 5 bases and 2 bases respectively, with 10 bases between them. CDR1 is SGHVS and CDR2 is FNYEAQ in the germline V gene. CDR3 nucleotide sequence: TGTGCCAGCAGCCAACGAGACACTGGAAACACCATATATTTT. It translates to CASSQRDTGNTIYF.

The rearrangement joins TRBV4-1 to TRBJ2-3; TRBD2 matches 8 bases. J gave up 2 bases and V 2 bases, and 6 bases lay outside the gene matches. Germline CDR1 and CDR2: MGHRA and YSYEKL. The CDR3 loop spans 16 amino acids. Here the CDR3 DNA reads TGCGCCAGCAGCCAATTCATAGCGGGGCACACAGATACGCAGTATTTT. Translating gives CASSQFIAGHTDTQYF.

Notes on this clone: The same CDR3 can be traced to other DNA sequences in this sample. This sequence joins TRBV9 and TRBJ1-6; no reliable D call. This CDR3 region has 13 residues. Deletions cut 0 bases from V and 7 bases from J, with 5 bases between. Germline loops: CDR1 SGDLS, CDR2 YYNGEE. The CDR3 loop is CASSVDTNSPLHF. The CDR3 DNA sequence: TGTGCCAGCAGCGTAGATACAAATTCACCCCTCCACTTT. Full variable domain (outside the CDR3, taken from reference TRBV9 and TRBJ1-6): DSGVTQTPKHLITATGQRVTLRCSPRSGDLSVYWYQQSLDQGLQFLIQYYNGEERAKGNILERFSAQQFPDLHSELNLSSLELGDSALYFCASSVDTNSPLHFGNGTRLTVT.

The rearrangement links TRBV27 to TRBJ2-3; 7 positions match TRBD2. The ends lost 5 bases at V and 9 bases at J; junction bases unmatched: 2. Germline CDR1 and CDR2: MNHEY and SMNVEV (reference sequence). The CDR3 is 11 amino acids. In DNA form, the CDR3 reads TGTGCCAGCAGTGCGGGAGCCACGCAGTATTTT. Its translation is CASSAGATQYF.

This chain connects TRBV6-5 to TRBJ1-6; D call uncertain. Germline-derived CDR1 and CDR2 are MNHEY and SVGAGI. Trimming shortened V by 0 bases and J by 6 bases, and 12 bases separated the two germline ends. This CDR3 is built from 16 residues. CDR3 residues: CASSYSSGSINSPLHF. The CDR3 region has the DNA TGTGCCAGCAGTTACTCGAGCGGATCTATTAATTCACCCCTCCACTTT.

CDR3 bases: TGCGCCAGCAGCCAGCGGTCAGGGAGGAACACTGAAGCTTTCTTT. It specifies CASSQRSGRNTEAFF. The rearrangement links TRBV4-1 to TRBJ1-1, with D perhaps TRBD1 (5 bases). Germline V lookup: CDR1 MGHRA, CDR2 YSYEKL. Trimming shortened V by 3 bases and J by 1 base, and 12 bases separated the two germline ends. This CDR3 has 15 residues.

The V call is TRBV19, the J call TRBJ2-7; 9 bases are shared with TRBD1. CDR1 and CDR2 from the germline V gene are LNHDA and SQIVND (reference sequence). This CDR3 contains 15 residues. The trim removed 7 bases at V and 0 bases at J, leaving 7 bases unmatched. The CDR3 protein is CASIGRTGDSYEQYF. In nucleotides, the CDR3 is TGTGCCAGTATTGGGAGGACAGGGGACTCCTACGAGCAGTACTTC. Variable domain in full (rest from reference TRBV19 and TRBJ2-7): DGGITQSPKYLFRKEGQNVTLSCEQNLNHDAMYWYRQDPGQGLRLIYYSQIVNDFQKGDIAEGYSVSREKKESFPLTVTSAQKNPTAFYLCASIGRTGDSYEQYFGPGTRLTVT.

The count of this clone is one. The chain links TRBV27 to TRBJ2-5, with 10 bases identical to TRBD1. The ends lost 4 bases at V and 0 bases at J; junction bases unmatched: 5. CDR1 and CDR2 from the germline V gene are MNHEY and SMNVEV (reference sequence). This CDR3 region has 16 residues. The CDR3 region is CASSSRTGGYQETQYF. DNA for the CDR3: TGTGCCAGCAGTTCGCGGACAGGGGGGTACCAAGAGACCCAGTACTTC.

The CDR3 reads CASSLRQDEQYF. In DNA form, the CDR3 reads TGTGCCAGCAGTCTCAGACAGGACGAGCAGTACTTC. V usage is TRBV28 and J usage is TRBJ2-7, with D possibly TRBD1 on 6 matching bases. The V gene's germline CDR1 is MDHEN and CDR2 SYDVKM. V dropped 5 bases and J dropped 5 bases, with 10 bases sitting between them. This CDR3 comprises 12 residues.

The table lists this clone with a count of one. The chain links TRBV10-1 to TRBJ2-2, with 11 bases aligning to TRBD1. V trimming: 3 bases; J trimming: 4 bases; junction bases outside the gene matches: 1. The CDR3 covers 15 residues. The germline gives CDR1 WNHNN, CDR2 SYGVQD (reference sequence). CDR3 sequence reads: CASSEGTGGTGELFF. The CDR3, as DNA: TGCGCCAGCAGTGAAGGGACAGGGGGCACCGGGGAGCTGTTTTTT.

The chain recombines TRBV28 with TRBJ2-7; D gene unclear. Trimming cost V 2 bases and J 0 bases, with 14 bases left between them. This CDR3 has 16 residues. Germline CDR1 is MDHEN and CDR2 is SYDVKM. DNA for the CDR3: TGTGCCAGCAGTTTACTGGACGGCCTCCCCTCCTACGAGCAGTACTTC. Its protein product is CASSLLDGLPSYEQYF.